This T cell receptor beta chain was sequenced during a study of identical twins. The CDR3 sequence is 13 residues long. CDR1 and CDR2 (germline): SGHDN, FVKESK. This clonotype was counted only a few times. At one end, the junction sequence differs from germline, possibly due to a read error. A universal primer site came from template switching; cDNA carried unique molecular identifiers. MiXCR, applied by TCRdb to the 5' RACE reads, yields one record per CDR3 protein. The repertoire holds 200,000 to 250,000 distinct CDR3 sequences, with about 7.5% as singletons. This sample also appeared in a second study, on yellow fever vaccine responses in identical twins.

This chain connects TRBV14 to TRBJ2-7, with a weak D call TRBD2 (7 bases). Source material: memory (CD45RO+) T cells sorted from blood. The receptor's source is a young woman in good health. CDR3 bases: TGTGCCAGCAGCACCACCCGGGGGGCCTCTCCTGACTTC. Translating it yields CASSTTRGASPDF.